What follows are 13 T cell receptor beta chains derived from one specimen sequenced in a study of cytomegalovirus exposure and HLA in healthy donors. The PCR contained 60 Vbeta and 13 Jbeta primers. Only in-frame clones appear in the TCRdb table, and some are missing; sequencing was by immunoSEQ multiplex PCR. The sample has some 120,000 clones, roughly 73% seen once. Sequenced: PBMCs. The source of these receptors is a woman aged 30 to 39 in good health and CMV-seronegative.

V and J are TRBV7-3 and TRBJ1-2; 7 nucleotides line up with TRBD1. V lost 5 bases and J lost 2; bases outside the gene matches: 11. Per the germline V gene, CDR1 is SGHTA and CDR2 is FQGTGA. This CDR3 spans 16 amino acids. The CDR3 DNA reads TGTGCCAGCAGCCCAGGGGGTACAGCCTCAAACTATGGCTACACCTTC. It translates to CASSPGGTASNYGYTF.

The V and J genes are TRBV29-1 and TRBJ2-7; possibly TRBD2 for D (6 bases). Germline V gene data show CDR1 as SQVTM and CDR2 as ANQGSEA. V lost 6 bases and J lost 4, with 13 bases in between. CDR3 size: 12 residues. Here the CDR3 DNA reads TGCAGCGTGATTAGCGGAATGTACGAGCAGTACTTC. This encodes CSVISGMYEQYF.

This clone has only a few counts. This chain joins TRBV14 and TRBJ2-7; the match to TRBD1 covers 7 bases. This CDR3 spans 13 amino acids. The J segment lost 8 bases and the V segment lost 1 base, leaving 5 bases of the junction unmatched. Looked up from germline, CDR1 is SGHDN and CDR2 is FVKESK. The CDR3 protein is CASSQGTDRQQYF. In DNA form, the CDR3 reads TGTGCCAGCAGCCAAGGGACGGACAGGCAGCAGTACTTC.

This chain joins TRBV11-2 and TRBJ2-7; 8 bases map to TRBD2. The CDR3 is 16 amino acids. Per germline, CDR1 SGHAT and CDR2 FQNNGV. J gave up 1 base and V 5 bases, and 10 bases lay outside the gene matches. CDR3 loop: CASSPTVAGGSYEQYF. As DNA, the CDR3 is TGTGCCAGCAGCCCGACCGTTGCGGGAGGTTCCTACGAGCAGTACTTC.

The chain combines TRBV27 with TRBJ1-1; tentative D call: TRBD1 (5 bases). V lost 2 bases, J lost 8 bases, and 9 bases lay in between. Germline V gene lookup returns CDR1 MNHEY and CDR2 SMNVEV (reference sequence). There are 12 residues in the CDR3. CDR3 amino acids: CASSLRRGEAFF. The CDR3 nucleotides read TGTGCCAGCAGTTTACGACGGGGGGAAGCTTTCTTT.

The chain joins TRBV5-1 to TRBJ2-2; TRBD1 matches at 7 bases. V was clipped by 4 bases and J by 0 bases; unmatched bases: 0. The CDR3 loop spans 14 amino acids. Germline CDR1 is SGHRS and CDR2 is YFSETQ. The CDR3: CASSGQANTGELFF. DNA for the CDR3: TGCGCCAGCAGCGGACAGGCGAACACCGGGGAGCTGTTTTTT. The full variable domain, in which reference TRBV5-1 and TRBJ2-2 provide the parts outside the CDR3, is KAGVTQTPRYLIKTRGQQVTLSCSPISGHRSVSWYQQTPGQGLQFLFEYFSETQRNKGNFPGRFSGRQFSNSRSEMNVSTLELGDSALYLCASSGQANTGELFFGEGSRLTVL.

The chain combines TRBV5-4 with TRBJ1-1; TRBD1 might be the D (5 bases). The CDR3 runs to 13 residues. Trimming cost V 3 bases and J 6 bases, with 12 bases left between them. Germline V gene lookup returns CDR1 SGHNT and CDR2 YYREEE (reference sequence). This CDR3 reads CASSSGGEAEAFF. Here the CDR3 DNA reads TGTGCCAGCAGCTCGGGGGGGGAGGCTGAAGCTTTCTTT.

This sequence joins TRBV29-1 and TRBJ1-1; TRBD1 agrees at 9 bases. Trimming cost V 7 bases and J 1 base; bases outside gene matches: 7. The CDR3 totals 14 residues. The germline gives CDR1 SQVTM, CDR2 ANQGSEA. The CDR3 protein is CSARQGEWNTEAFF. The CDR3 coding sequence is TGCAGCGCACGACAGGGGGAGTGGAACACTGAAGCTTTCTTT.

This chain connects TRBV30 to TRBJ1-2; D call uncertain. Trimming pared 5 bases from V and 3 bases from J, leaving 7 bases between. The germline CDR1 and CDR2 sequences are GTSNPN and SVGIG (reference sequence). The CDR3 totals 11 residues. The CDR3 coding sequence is TGTGCCTGGGAGGTAGACTATGGCTACACCTTC. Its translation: CAWEVDYGYTF.

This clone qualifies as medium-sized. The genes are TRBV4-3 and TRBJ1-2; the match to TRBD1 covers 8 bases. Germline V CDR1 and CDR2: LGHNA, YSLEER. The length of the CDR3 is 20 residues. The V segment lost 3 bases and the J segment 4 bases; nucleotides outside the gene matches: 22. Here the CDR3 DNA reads TGCGCCAGCAGCCAGACACCCAGAGGACAGGGAGATTTTATCCCCTATGGCTACACCTTC. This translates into CASSQTPRGQGDFIPYGYTF.

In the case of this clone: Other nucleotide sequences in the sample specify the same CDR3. CDR3: CASSIHGTEAFF. The CDR3 DNA is TGTGCCAGTAGTATACACGGGACAGAAGCTTTCTTT. The rearrangement links TRBV19 to TRBJ1-1; D might be TRBD1 (6 bases). In germline, CDR1 is LNHDA, CDR2 SQIVND (reference sequence). Trimming shortened V by 2 bases and J by 8 bases, and 9 bases separated the two germline ends. The CDR3 consists of 12 residues.

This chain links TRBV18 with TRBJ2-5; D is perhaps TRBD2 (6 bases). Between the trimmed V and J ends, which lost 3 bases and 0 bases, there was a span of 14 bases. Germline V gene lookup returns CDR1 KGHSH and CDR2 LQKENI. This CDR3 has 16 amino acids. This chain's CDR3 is CASSPGLVSYQETQYF. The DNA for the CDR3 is TGTGCCAGCTCACCGGGACTTGTATCGTACCAAGAGACCCAGTACTTC.

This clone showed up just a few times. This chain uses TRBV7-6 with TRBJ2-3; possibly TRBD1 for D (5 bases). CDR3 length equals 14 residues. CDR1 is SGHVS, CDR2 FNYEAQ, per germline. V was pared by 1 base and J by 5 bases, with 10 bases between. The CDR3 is CASSLVTGKDTQYF. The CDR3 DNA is TGTGCCAGCAGCTTAGTAACAGGCAAAGATACGCAGTATTTT.